The 19 T cell receptor beta chains reported below all come from one sample, sequenced in a study of cytomegalovirus exposure and HLA in healthy donors. Use of 60 Vbeta and 13 Jbeta primers characterized the PCR. Data came from immunoSEQ multiplex PCR; TCRdb stores just in-frame clones and leaves some out. The sample lists about 140,000 clones, approximately 80% occurring once. The material sequenced was PBMCs. These receptors originate from a male donor in good health and CMV-seronegative.

This sequence joins TRBV6-5 and TRBJ2-7, with D perhaps matching TRBD1 (6 bases). Germline lookup yields CDR1 MNHEY and CDR2 SVGAGI. The CDR3 contains 14 residues. Between the trimmed V and J ends, which lost 4 bases and 4 bases, there was a span of 14 bases. CDR3: CASSLQGAGYEQYF. CDR3 nucleotide sequence: TGTGCCAGCAGTTTACAGGGCGCTGGGTACGAGCAGTACTTC.

V and J are TRBV2 and TRBJ1-1; the D is unclear. The CDR3 has 12 residues. CDR1 is SNHLY, CDR2 FYNNEI, per germline. Trimming removed 4 bases at V and 8 bases at J, with 11 bases between. As DNA, the CDR3 is TGTGCCAGCAGTGGAGAGGCAGACGAAGCTTTCTTT. It encodes CASSGEADEAFF.

V is TRBV5-6 and J is TRBJ2-5; possibly TRBD2 for D (6 bases). V dropped 4 bases and J dropped 0 bases, with 19 bases sitting between them. Germline CDR1 SGHDT, CDR2 YYEEEE. This CDR3 region has 17 residues. The CDR3 protein is CASSISRDSLYQETQYF. Here the CDR3 DNA reads TGTGCCAGCAGCATATCCCGGGACTCGCTGTACCAAGAGACCCAGTACTTC.

This chain connects TRBV7-9 to TRBJ1-2; 7 bases are shared with TRBD1. The V gene's germline CDR1 is SEHNR and CDR2 FQNEAQ (reference sequence). The CDR3 consists of 16 residues. Losses at the gene ends were 4 bases for V and 4 bases for J; bases not matched to a gene: 12. The CDR3 nucleotides are TGTGCCAGCAGCTCATCCCTTGGGACAGTGACCTATGGCTACACCTTC. Translation gives CASSSSLGTVTYGYTF.

The chain joins TRBV5-1 to TRBJ1-6; 9 bases fit TRBD1. The CDR3 has 14 amino acids. CDR1 is SGHRS and CDR2 is YFSETQ in the germline V gene. V lost 6 bases, J lost 7 bases, and 5 bases stayed unmatched. CDR3 protein: CASTPGQGNSPLHF. The CDR3 DNA sequence: TGCGCCAGCACTCCGGGACAGGGAAATTCACCCCTCCACTTT.

V gene TRBV4-2 combines with J gene TRBJ1-2, with D perhaps TRBD1 (5 bases). Trimming removed 0 bases at V and 3 bases at J, with 11 bases between. The CDR3 sequence is 15 residues long. Per germline, CDR1 LGHNA and CDR2 YNFKEQ. DNA for the CDR3: TGTGCCAGCAGCCAAGAGGCGGGACTCGACTATGGCTACACCTTC. Translated, it gives CASSQEAGLDYGYTF.

The rearrangement joins TRBV25-1 to TRBJ2-3, with 10 nucleotides matching TRBD2. The J segment lost 6 bases and the V segment lost 4 bases, leaving 10 bases of the junction unmatched. CDR3 length: 16 amino acids. Per the germline V gene, CDR1 is MGHDK and CDR2 is SYGVNS. CDR3: CASSVVAGGIGDTQYF. CDR3 nucleotide sequence: TGTGCCAGCAGTGTGGTAGCGGGGGGAATAGGGGATACGCAGTATTTT.

The chain uses TRBV19 and TRBJ2-6, with D possibly matching TRBD2 (6 bases). The CDR3 sequence is 16 residues long. With 3 bases removed from V and 4 bases from J, the gap between germline ends came to 13 bases. CDR1 LNHDA and CDR2 SQIVND come from the germline V gene (reference sequence). CDR3 DNA sequence: TGTGCCAGTAGTATTGATGGAGGGAGAGGGGCCAACGTCCTGACTTTC. Amino acids: CASSIDGGRGANVLTF.

This clone has just a few counts. The chain is built from TRBV15 and TRBJ2-7, with D unclear. V was pared by 1 base and J by 6 bases, with 10 bases between. The germline V gene encodes CDR1 LNHNV and CDR2 YYDKDF (reference sequence). There are 13 residues in the CDR3. The CDR3 loop reads CATSRVQTSEQYF. The CDR3 coding sequence is TGTGCCACCAGCAGAGTACAGACCTCCGAGCAGTACTTC.

As for this clone: The identical CDR3 is also encoded by other nucleotide sequences in the sample. The chain is built from TRBV27 and TRBJ1-2; D possibly corresponds to TRBD1 (5 bases). Per the germline V gene, CDR1 is MNHEY and CDR2 is SMNVEV (reference sequence). The V end was cut by 2 bases, the J end by 4 bases, with 8 bases between. The CDR3 contains 13 residues. The CDR3 protein is CASSLRQGYGYTF. The DNA for the CDR3 is TGTGCCAGCAGTTTAAGGCAGGGCTATGGCTACACCTTC.

This clone was detected only a few times. Given the absence of the conserved phenylalanine or tryptophan at the CDR3 end, a read error is likely. Because the CDR3's place on the DNA is in doubt, the DNA is left out and the CDR3 is given as listed by TCRdb. This sequence joins TRBV25-1 and TRBJ1-1. Germline V lookup: CDR1 MGHDK, CDR2 SYGVNS. The CDR3 sequence runs 9 residues, both termini included. The CDR3 loop is CASSNCPNG.

The rearrangement links TRBV7-6 to TRBJ1-6, with TRBD1 identical over 7 bases. The CDR3 is 16 amino acids. V lost 0 bases, J lost 4 bases, and 3 bases stayed unmatched. Germline CDR1 and CDR2: SGHVS and FNYEAQ. The CDR3 region has the DNA TGTGCCAGCAGCTTAGCGCAGGGACAGTATAATTCACCCCTCCACTTT. It translates to CASSLAQGQYNSPLHF.

Note on this clone: At one of its ends the junction is not consistent with the germline gene, which may arise from a read error. This chain connects TRBV7-9 to TRBJ2-7; 9 nucleotides match TRBD1. This CDR3 contains 15 residues. Germline V gene sequence: CDR1 SEHNR, CDR2 FQNEAQ (reference sequence). The CDR3 loop is CSSSLGDRASYEQYF. CDR3 in DNA: TGTTCCAGCAGCTTGGGGGACAGGGCATCCTACGAGCAGTACTTC. The entire variable domain, with the rest obtained from reference TRBV7-9 and TRBJ2-7, is as follows: DTGVSQNPRHKITKRGQNVTFRCDPISEHNRLYWYRQTLGQGPEFLTYFQNEAQLEKSRLLSDRFSAERPKGSFSTLEIQRTEQGDSAMYLCSSSLGDRASYEQYFGPGTRLTVT.

The chain couples TRBV4-3 to TRBJ2-5; TRBD2 matches 9 bases. The CDR3 extends over 18 amino acids. V lost 0 bases, J lost 9 bases, and 17 bases stayed unmatched. CDR1 and CDR2 from the germline V gene are LGHNA and YSLEER. The CDR3 is CASSQEGPSGSGGWAQYF. In DNA form, the CDR3 reads TGCGCCAGCAGCCAAGAAGGGCCCTCGGGGAGCGGGGGGTGGGCCCAGTACTTC.

The chain couples TRBV6-4 to TRBJ1-2; 8 bases fit TRBD1. This CDR3 contains 14 residues. Germline CDR1 is MRHNA and CDR2 is SNTAGT. The J segment lost 8 bases and the V segment lost 5 bases, leaving 10 bases of the junction unmatched. CDR3 loop: CASSPQGDVGGYTF. CDR3 coding DNA: TGTGCCAGCAGTCCACAGGGGGACGTTGGAGGCTACACCTTC.

The V and J genes are TRBV5-6 and TRBJ1-5; 7 positions match TRBD1. Germline V gives CDR1 SGHDT, CDR2 YYEEEE. The CDR3 sequence is 13 residues long. The ends lost 4 bases at V and 9 bases at J; junction bases unmatched: 7. DNA of the CDR3: TGTGCCAGCAGCGATAACAGGGGTGTGCCCCAGCATTTT. The encoded protein is CASSDNRGVPQHF.

The V gene is TRBV6-5, the J gene TRBJ1-3, with D possibly TRBD1 on 5 matching bases. Germline CDR1 MNHEY, CDR2 SVGAGI. CDR3 size: 15 residues. The V end was cut by 6 bases, the J end by 1 base, with 13 bases between. Written as DNA, the CDR3 is TGTGCCAGCAGCTCTACAGGAACTTCTGGAAACACCATATATTTT. This sequence encodes CASSSTGTSGNTIYF.

V gene TRBV9 combines with J gene TRBJ1-1, with D possibly being TRBD1 (5 bases). CDR1 is SGDLS and CDR2 is YYNGEE in the germline V gene. The CDR3 contains 13 residues. The V end was cut by 7 bases, the J end by 1 base, with 11 bases between. CDR3: CASGGGANTEAFF. The CDR3 DNA sequence: TGTGCCAGCGGGGGGGGAGCGAACACTGAAGCTTTCTTT.

The gene calls are TRBV30 and TRBJ2-5, with 12 bases matching TRBD2. Germline lookup yields CDR1 GTSNPN and CDR2 SVGIG (reference sequence). V lost 1 base, J lost 0 bases, and 9 bases stayed unmatched. CDR3 size: 18 residues. The CDR3 loop is CAWSALRWTSGDQETQYF. The CDR3 DNA is TGTGCCTGGAGTGCCCTCCGCTGGACTAGCGGGGACCAAGAGACCCAGTACTTC. Full variable domain (rest looked up from reference TRBV30 and TRBJ2-5): SQTIHQWPATLVQPVGSPLSLECTVEGTSNPNLYWYRQAAGRGLQLLFYSVGIGQISSEVPQNLSASRPQDRQFILSSKKLLLSDSGFYLCAWSALRWTSGDQETQYFGPGTRLLVL.